This passage covers 14 T cell receptor beta chains from one sample sequenced in a study of human T cells and chemical hapten exposure. TCRdb ran MiXCR on the RACE reads and lists one entry per CDR3 protein. The table records over 45,000 distinct CDR3 sequences, about 9% of them present only once. Noted time point: patch test 1, 2 weeks after DPC sensitization. Noted treatment: therapeutic diphenylcyclopropenone sensitization with weekly scalp DPC. Sequencing was performed on whole blood, taken in connection with sensitization to the hapten diphenylcyclopropenone (DPC). These receptor sequences come from a woman in her 40s with alopecia areata. Some clones in this sample may be carry-over from other donors' samples.

This clonotype has at least ten counts. V gene TRBV7-9 combines with J gene TRBJ2-3; 9 nucleotides agree with TRBD2. Trimming cost V 2 bases and J 6 bases; bases outside gene matches: 9. The CDR3 extends over 16 amino acids. The germline gives CDR1 SEHNR, CDR2 FQNEAQ (reference sequence). DNA for the CDR3: TGTGCCAGCAGCTTAAGTGACAGCGGGGGGCGGGATACGCAGTATTTT. Amino acid sequence: CASSLSDSGGRDTQYF. Filled out from reference TRBV7-9 and TRBJ2-3, the complete variable domain reads DTGVSQNPRHKITKRGQNVTFRCDPISEHNRLYWYRQTLGQGPEFLTYFQNEAQLEKSRLLSDRFSAERPKGSFSTLEIQRTEQGDSAMYLCASSLSDSGGRDTQYFGPGTRLTVL.

This chain connects TRBV6-6 to TRBJ1-1, with a weak D call TRBD1 (5 bases). Germline lookup yields CDR1 MNHNY and CDR2 SVGAGI (reference sequence). Trimming left V 0 bases short and J 3 bases short, with 11 bases between. This CDR3 spans 15 amino acids. The DNA of the CDR3 is TGTGCCAGCAGTTACTCGACAGAACTGTACACTGAAGCTTTCTTT. Translated: CASSYSTELYTEAFF.

This chain connects TRBV7-6 to TRBJ2-5; TRBD2 agrees at 10 bases. Germline CDR1 SGHVS, CDR2 FNYEAQ. The junction had 11 bases not matched to a gene; V was cut back by 5 bases and J by 5 bases. This CDR3 contains 16 residues. The CDR3 coding sequence is TGTGCCAGCAGCCCTTATAGTCAGCGGGGGGGCGAGACCCAGTACTTC. Translation: CASSPYSQRGGETQYF.

This clonotype was counted many times. This chain uses TRBV6-5 with TRBJ2-5; D not certain. Per germline, CDR1 MNHEY and CDR2 SVGAGI. Trimming shortened V by 4 bases and J by 4 bases, and 4 bases separated the two germline ends. The CDR3 sequence is 11 residues long. CDR3 nucleotide sequence: TGTGCCAGCAGTTTCCTAGAGACCCAGTACTTC. Its translation: CASSFLETQYF.

The V gene is TRBV12-3 or TRBV12-4, the J gene TRBJ2-7; TRBD1 matches 10 bases. CDR3 length: 13 residues. V was clipped by 6 bases and J by 5 bases; unmatched bases: 4. CDR3: CASSLTGGNEQYF. For the CDR3, the DNA is TGTGCCAGCAGCCTGACAGGGGGCAACGAGCAGTACTTC.

This clonotype was observed at least ten times. The rearrangement joins TRBV29-1 to TRBJ1-2; D is possibly TRBD1 (6 bases). This CDR3 is 14 amino acids long. CDR1 is SQVTM, CDR2 ANQGSEA, per germline. V lost 3 bases to trimming and J lost 4 bases, with 15 bases between them. The DNA for the CDR3 is TGCAGCGTTGAGGGGGGACAATCCCCCTATGGCTACACCTTC. Translation gives CSVEGGQSPYGYTF.

Ten or more counts support this clonotype. The chain links TRBV12-3 or TRBV12-4 to TRBJ1-2; D gene ambiguous. This CDR3 has 14 residues. Trimming shortened V by 4 bases and J by 0 bases, and 9 bases separated the two germline ends. CDR3: CASSSDPPNYGYTF. In DNA, the CDR3 is TGTGCCAGCAGTTCCGACCCGCCTAACTATGGCTACACCTTC.

This clonotype was counted at least ten times. This chain links TRBV30 with TRBJ1-6; perhaps TRBD1 as D (6 bases). Germline CDR1 and CDR2: GTSNPN and SVGIG (reference sequence). The germline V and J ends were trimmed by 7 bases and 7 bases, with 14 bases remaining between them. The CDR3 is made up of 13 amino acids. CDR3 sequence (DNA): TGTGCCTCTACTGGACAGAACAATTCACCCCTCCACTTT. This encodes CASTGQNNSPLHF. The variable domain in full, completed from reference TRBV30 and TRBJ1-6, reads SQTIHQWPATLVQPVGSPLSLECTVEGTSNPNLYWYRQAAGRGLQLLFYSVGIGQISSEVPQNLSASRPQDRQFILSSKKLLLSDSGFYLCASTGQNNSPLHFGNGTRLTVT.

This clonotype was seen a few times. The chain employs TRBV11-2 and TRBJ2-5, with D perhaps matching TRBD2 (6 bases). CDR3 length: 13 residues. Trimming cost V 6 bases and J 5 bases, with 13 bases left between them. Looked up from germline, CDR1 is SGHAT and CDR2 is FQNNGV. The CDR3 sequence is CASRTPGVETQYF. The CDR3 DNA reads as TGTGCCAGCAGAACCCCGGGGGTGGAGACCCAGTACTTC.

Of note for this clonotype: An end of the junction differs from the germline gene, which may be a read error. This chain connects TRBV24-1 to TRBJ2-1; D gene uncertain. The germline CDR1 and CDR2 sequences are KGHDR and SFDVKD. This CDR3 has 11 residues. Here the CDR3 DNA reads TGTGTCACCAGTGGCTACAATGAGCAGTTCTTC. Its translation: CVTSGYNEQFF.

This clonotype was found many times. V is TRBV7-9 and J is TRBJ1-3; TRBD1 might be the D (5 bases). Germline CDR1 and CDR2: SEHNR and FQNEAQ (reference sequence). The CDR3 covers 17 residues. Trimming stripped 5 bases from V and 0 bases from J, with 17 bases between. The DNA of the CDR3 is TGTGCCAGCAGCCACATAATGGTGGGGGGCTCTGGAAACACCATATATTTT. Protein product: CASSHIMVGGSGNTIYF.

In its sample, this clonotype was seen many times. This chain uses TRBV20-1 with TRBJ1-1, with D possibly matching TRBD1 (6 bases). Trimming left V 3 bases short and J 3 bases short, with 11 bases between. Germline V lookup: CDR1 DFQATT, CDR2 SNEGSKA (reference sequence). The CDR3 consists of 13 residues. CDR3 loop: CSARGGGYTEAFF. In nucleotides, the CDR3 is TGCAGTGCTAGGGGAGGGGGGTACACTGAAGCTTTCTTT.

This clonotype was seen more than once but under ten times. The V and J genes are TRBV20-1 and TRBJ2-3, with D possibly TRBD2 on 6 matching bases. V was pared by 1 base and J by 4 bases, with 15 bases between. Germline CDR1 reads DFQATT; CDR2 reads SNEGSKA (reference sequence). CDR3 length: 15 amino acids. Here the CDR3 DNA reads TGCAGTGCTAGAGTGCCTCGTTGGGGGGCAGATACGCAGTATTTT. It codes for CSARVPRWGADTQYF.

This clonotype occurred many times. The chain uses TRBV28 and TRBJ2-2, with D possibly being TRBD1 or TRBD2 (6 bases each). Germline values: CDR1 MDHEN, CDR2 SYDVKM. The CDR3 length is 17 residues. With 4 bases removed from V and 5 bases from J, the gap between germline ends came to 20 bases. DNA of the CDR3: TGTGCCAGCAGTTCTCCCCGGGGCCCGGGGGCGACCGGGGAGCTGTTTTTT. It translates to CASSSPRGPGATGELFF.